The 19 T cell receptor beta chains in this list originate from one sample, sequenced in a study of beta chain features in type 1 diabetes. The authors reverse transcribed all of the isolated RNA, so sequencing captured expressed TCRB transcripts. Some clones are missing from TCRdb's copy, which holds only in-frame ones; the method was immunoSEQ multiplex PCR. Of hundreds of thousands of clones listed, about 16% are singletons. The sequencing input was naive CD4+ T cells from blood. The receptors were sampled from a man in his late teens or twenties in good health.

This clone has a handful of counts. In DNA, the CDR3 is TGTGCCAGCAGCTTCGCCGGGACAGGAACCGGGGAGCTGTTTTTT. Protein sequence: CASSFAGTGTGELFF. The J gene is TRBJ2-2, the V gene TRBV7-2; TRBD1 aligns across 8 bases. Trimming cost V 3 bases and J 5 bases; bases outside gene matches: 5. CDR3 size: 15 residues. Germline-derived CDR1 and CDR2 are SGHTA and FQGNSA. The variable domain in full, completed from reference TRBV7-2 and TRBJ2-2, reads GAGVSQSPSNKVTEKGKDVELRCDPISGHTALYWYRQSLGQGLEFLIYFQGNSAPDKSGLPSDRFSAERTGGSVSTLTIQRTQQEDSAVYLCASSFAGTGTGELFFGEGSRLTVL.

This clone was counted only a few times. The chain uses TRBV29-1 and TRBJ2-7; D is unresolved. The CDR3 totals 11 residues. The V end was cut by 6 bases, the J end by 1 base, with 7 bases between. Germline V lookup: CDR1 SQVTM, CDR2 ANQGSEA. This chain's CDR3 is CSVGFSYEQYF. The CDR3, as DNA: TGCAGCGTCGGGTTTTCCTACGAGCAGTACTTC.

This chain joins TRBV19 and TRBJ2-7; no firm D call. The CDR3 is made up of 17 amino acids. V was trimmed by 5 bases and J by 0 bases, leaving 20 bases between them. Germline V gene sequence: CDR1 LNHDA, CDR2 SQIVND (reference sequence). Here the CDR3 DNA reads TGTGCCAGTAGTGCGAGACCCCTGGCTCCACACTCCTACGAGCAGTACTTC. It encodes CASSARPLAPHSYEQYF.

The CDR3 reads CASSQTYTQYF. CDR3 in DNA: TGTGCCAGCAGCCAGACATATACGCAGTATTTT. This chain joins TRBV14 and TRBJ2-3; D uncertain. Germline-derived CDR1 and CDR2 are SGHDN and FVKESK. CDR3 length equals 11 residues. V lost 3 bases, J lost 7 bases, and 5 bases lay in between.

The chain uses TRBV11-1 and TRBJ1-3; D ambiguous. V gave up 4 bases and J gave up 0 bases, with 10 bases separating them. This CDR3 contains 15 residues. Germline CDR1 SGHAT, CDR2 FQDESV (reference sequence). In DNA, the CDR3 is TGTGCCAGCAGCTCGCGACATGCCTCTGGAAACACCATATATTTT. Encoded protein: CASSSRHASGNTIYF.

This clone was detected a few times. The chain couples TRBV28 to TRBJ2-5; weak D call: TRBD2 (6 bases). There are 16 residues in the CDR3. Per the germline V gene, CDR1 is MDHEN and CDR2 is SYDVKM. V was clipped by 8 bases and J by 4 bases, with 23 bases between them. DNA of the CDR3: TGTGCCAGCCGACACCGGTCCGCCCTGGGGGGAGAGACCCAGTACTTC. Amino acids: CASRHRSALGGETQYF.

The table lists this clone with a few counts. The genes are TRBV9 and TRBJ1-3; D uncertain. The CDR3 totals 14 residues. The V end was cut by 6 bases, the J end by 0 bases, with 10 bases between. Germline assignment: CDR1 SGDLS and CDR2 YYNGEE. DNA of the CDR3: TGTGCCAGCAAACCCGATAGCTCTGGAAACACCATATATTTT. It yields the protein CASKPDSSGNTIYF.

The V call is TRBV5-1, the J call TRBJ2-1, with D unresolved. Germline assignment: CDR1 SGHRS and CDR2 YFSETQ. Trimming removed 3 bases from V and 8 bases from J, with 9 bases in between. This CDR3 region has 12 residues. DNA for the CDR3: TGCGCCAGCAGCTCCACGAGCCATGAGCAGTTCTTC. Translated, it gives CASSSTSHEQFF. Full variable domain (rest looked up from reference TRBV5-1 and TRBJ2-1): KAGVTQTPRYLIKTRGQQVTLSCSPISGHRSVSWYQQTPGQGLQFLFEYFSETQRNKGNFPGRFSGRQFSNSRSEMNVSTLELGDSALYLCASSSTSHEQFFGPGTRLTVL.

This clone was recorded at least ten times. The chain is built from TRBV28 and TRBJ2-1; 9 positions match TRBD2. This CDR3 comprises 16 residues. Trimming removed 5 bases from V and 8 bases from J; junction bases left unmatched: 13. CDR1 MDHEN and CDR2 SYDVKM come from the germline V gene. The CDR3: CASSGVWRGGIDEQFF. The CDR3 DNA reads as TGTGCCAGCAGTGGCGTCTGGCGGGGGGGCATAGATGAGCAGTTCTTC.

V usage is TRBV7-2 and J usage is TRBJ2-2; 8 bases are a match to TRBD2. The V and J ends lost 5 bases and 1 base, in that order; junction bases with no gene match: 9. Germline V lookup: CDR1 SGHTA, CDR2 FQGNSA. This CDR3 spans 17 amino acids. CDR3 amino acids: CASSRGLAPWNTGELFF. In DNA, the CDR3 is TGTGCCAGCAGCCGTGGACTAGCACCTTGGAACACCGGGGAGCTGTTTTTT.

The rearrangement joins TRBV13 to TRBJ2-1; 12 bases map to TRBD2. Germline values: CDR1 PRHDT, CDR2 FYEKMQ (reference sequence). V trimming: 5 bases; J trimming: 4 bases; junction bases outside the gene matches: 3. The CDR3 sequence is 15 residues long. The CDR3 is CASSRGLAGYNEQFF. CDR3 bases: TGTGCCAGCAGCCGAGGACTAGCGGGATACAATGAGCAGTTCTTC.

V is TRBV25-1 and J is TRBJ1-1; the D gene is possibly TRBD1 (5 bases). The V gene's germline CDR1 is MGHDK and CDR2 SYGVNS. V dropped 7 bases and J dropped 1 base, with 10 bases sitting between them. This CDR3 spans 13 amino acids. As DNA, the CDR3 is TGTGCCAGCATTAAGCAGGGGAACACTGAAGCTTTCTTT. Translated: CASIKQGNTEAFF.

In this sample, this clone turned up a few times. At one end, the junction sequence differs from germline, possibly due to a read error. The identical CDR3 is also encoded by other nucleotide sequences in the sample. The V call is TRBV6-5, the J call TRBJ1-2, with D tentatively TRBD1 (6 bases). The CDR3 spans 14 residues. CDR1 MNHEY and CDR2 SVGAGI come from the germline V gene. CDR3 coding DNA: TGTGCCAGTTCCACCCGGGGGGCTAATTATGGCTACACCTTC. Residues: CASSTRGANYGYTF.

The chain is built from TRBV28 and TRBJ1-5; maybe TRBD1 (5 bases). V lost 6 bases and J 7 bases, leaving 16 bases between the germline ends. In germline, CDR1 is MDHEN, CDR2 SYDVKM. The CDR3 sequence is 14 residues long. CDR3 sequence reads: CASRDLWGRQPQHF. DNA for the CDR3: TGTGCCAGCAGGGACCTTTGGGGGAGGCAGCCCCAGCATTTT. Full variable domain (outside the CDR3, taken from reference TRBV28 and TRBJ1-5): DVKVTQSSRYLVKRTGEKVFLECVQDMDHENMFWYRQDPGLGLRLIYFSYDVKMKEKGDIPEGYSVSREKKERFSLILESASTNQTSMYLCASRDLWGRQPQHFGDGTRLSIL.

The chain employs TRBV28 and TRBJ1-3; 9 nucleotides match TRBD1. V gave up 2 bases and J gave up 5 bases; unmatched junction bases: 7. There are 16 residues in the CDR3. CDR1 MDHEN and CDR2 SYDVKM come from the germline V gene. CDR3 nucleotides: TGTGCCAGCAGTTTAATGTTGGGACAGGGTCGAAACACCATATATTTT. Protein product: CASSLMLGQGRNTIYF.

The table lists this clone with a few counts. CDR3 region: CASSLNTNTGELFF. The CDR3 DNA follows: TGTGCCAGCAGCTTGAACACCAACACCGGGGAGCTGTTTTTT. The chain joins TRBV7-6 to TRBJ2-2, with D hard to call. Germline V gene sequence: CDR1 SGHVS, CDR2 FNYEAQ. The V and J ends lost 3 bases and 2 bases respectively, with 7 bases between them. The length of the CDR3 is 14 residues. Using reference TRBV7-6 and TRBJ2-2 for the parts outside the CDR3, the full variable domain is GAGVSQSPRYKVTKRGQDVALRCDPISGHVSLYWYRQALGQGPEFLTYFNYEAQQDKSGLPNDRFSAERPEGSISTLTIQRTEQRDSAMYRCASSLNTNTGELFFGEGSRLTVL.

The rearrangement uses TRBV11-2 and TRBJ2-3, with TRBD1 as a possible D gene (6 bases). Germline values: CDR1 SGHAT, CDR2 FQNNGV. CDR3 length: 16 residues. Trimming pared 6 bases from V and 2 bases from J, leaving 18 bases between. CDR3: CASRSIRGALTDTQYF. CDR3 DNA sequence: TGTGCCAGCAGGTCGATCAGGGGAGCTCTCACAGATACGCAGTATTTT.

The gene calls are TRBV4-2 and TRBJ2-3; 13 positions match TRBD2. Trimming took 4 bases from V and 0 from J; bases not matched to a gene: 4. The germline V gene has CDR1 LGHNA and CDR2 YNFKEQ. The CDR3 length is 17 residues. The CDR3 sequence is CASSRTSGGDSTDTQYF. In DNA, the CDR3 is TGTGCCAGCAGCCGTACTAGCGGGGGGGATAGCACAGATACGCAGTATTTT.

This clone was counted a few times. The CDR3 spells CASSRQGQYF. The CDR3 nucleotides are TGTGCCAGCAGCCGACAGGGGCAGTATTTT. The rearrangement uses TRBV28 and TRBJ2-3; TRBD1 agrees at 7 bases. The V gene's germline CDR1 is MDHEN and CDR2 SYDVKM. The CDR3 is 10 residues long. V was pared by 6 bases and J by 11 bases, with 2 bases of the junction left unmatched.